The clone carrying this T cell receptor beta chain was observed a few times. The data are from a study of blood T cell repertoires in COVID-19. Study as a whole: Sites in the United States, Italy and Spain provided acute and convalescent COVID-19 samples.

Per the authors' pipeline: Reference gene primer amplification gave nucleated cell count estimates. The method was immunoSEQ multiplex PCR; TCRdb's version includes in-frame clones alone and lacks a portion of them. V and J calls and clone size are as listed in that table; D and trimming were resolved from the DNA. Of roughly 210,000 clones detected, about 88% appear once; the ten largest clones hold under 2%. CDR3 length equals 15 residues. V was pared by 6 bases and J by 4 bases, with 10 bases of the junction left unmatched. Germline V lookup: CDR1 SGHTA, CDR2 FQGNSA. Input material: peripheral blood. This clonotype originated in a man between 65 and 80 years old with acute or convalescent COVID-19. V and J are TRBV7-2 and TRBJ2-3, with 7 bases fitting TRBD2. The CDR3 DNA reads TGTGCCAGCAGACAGAGCGGGGTGATTGCAGATACGCAGTATTTT. This encodes CASRQSGVIADTQYF.